The 2 T cell receptor beta chains below come from one sample, sequenced in a study of resident and recirculating memory T cells in vitiligo. Sequencing was performed with immunoSEQ multiplex PCR; in TCRdb, only in-frame clones are kept and a portion is missing. Of about 76,000 clones in the sample, about 90% are singletons; the top ten hold about 5%. The sequenced material came from blood. The source of these receptors is a male donor with vitiligo.

The chain couples TRBV9 to TRBJ2-1; D is perhaps TRBD1 (6 bases). The CDR3 sequence is 16 residues long. Per germline, CDR1 SGDLS and CDR2 YYNGEE. V dropped 1 base and J dropped 4 bases, with 15 bases sitting between them. Here the CDR3 reads CASSVSGGASYNEQFF. CDR3 nucleotide sequence: TGTGCCAGCAGCGTAAGTGGGGGCGCCTCTTACAATGAGCAGTTCTTC.

The genes are TRBV28 and TRBJ2-7; 11 bases are shared with TRBD1. The V gene's germline CDR1 is MDHEN and CDR2 SYDVKM. With V trimmed by 1 base and J by 0 bases, 2 bases remained unmatched. The CDR3 has 16 residues. The CDR3 is CASSLSGTGGSYEQYF. CDR3 nucleotide sequence: TGTGCCAGCAGTTTATCCGGGACAGGGGGCTCCTACGAGCAGTACTTC.